One sample yielded the 7 T cell receptor beta chains listed below, sequenced in a study of shared T cell receptors in the human thymus. Assay: immunoSEQ multiplex PCR; the TCRdb copy retains only in-frame clones and omits some. Of more than 550,000 clones listed, roughly 88% were seen once; the top ten hold under 0.012%. The same sample was also studied in work on human thymus T cells.

Sequenced input: thymocytes. The receptors were gathered from a girl younger than two with a congenital heart defect.

V and J are TRBV5-1 and TRBJ1-6; perhaps TRBD1 as D (5 bases). The V end lost 6 bases, the J end lost 5 bases, and 12 bases lay between the germline ends. CDR1 is SGHRS and CDR2 is YFSETQ in the germline V gene. This CDR3 is built from 14 residues. The CDR3 region is CASTLRGDNSPLHF. The CDR3 DNA follows: TGCGCCAGCACGTTAAGGGGCGATAATTCACCCCTCCACTTT.

The chain employs TRBV10-3 and TRBJ2-5; 9 bases are shared with TRBD2. V gave up 10 bases and J gave up 2 bases; unmatched junction bases: 11. The CDR3 totals 15 residues. From germline, CDR1 is ENHRY and CDR2 SYGVKD. CDR3 in amino acids: CATRGASGDQETQYF. CDR3 nucleotide sequence: TGTGCCACCAGGGGGGCTAGCGGGGATCAAGAGACCCAGTACTTC.

The chain couples TRBV27 to TRBJ2-1; 7 nucleotides line up with TRBD1. Germline-derived CDR1 and CDR2 are MNHEY and SMNVEV (reference sequence). The CDR3 extends over 15 amino acids. The V segment lost 5 bases and the J segment 7 bases; nucleotides outside the gene matches: 11. As DNA, the CDR3 is TGTGCCAGCAGTCCGAGAAAGGGGGCTGGGAATGAGCAGTTCTTC. This codes for CASSPRKGAGNEQFF.

This clone has a handful of counts. J is TRBJ2-3 and V is TRBV7-2, with a tentative D call TRBD2 (7 bases). The CDR3 covers 16 residues. From germline, CDR1 is SGHTA and CDR2 FQGNSA. V was trimmed by 6 bases and J by 2 bases, leaving 18 bases between them. The DNA for the CDR3 is TGTGCCAGCAGAACCCGTTCCGGGGGGCCCACAGATACGCAGTATTTT. It yields the protein CASRTRSGGPTDTQYF.

The rearrangement links TRBV14 to TRBJ2-7; D possibly corresponds to TRBD1 (5 bases). This CDR3 spans 15 amino acids. V shed 4 bases and J shed 0 bases, with 13 bases lying between them. Germline V gene lookup returns CDR1 SGHDN and CDR2 FVKESK. CDR3 in DNA: TGTGCCAGCAGCCCCAGCGACAGCTACTCCTACGAGCAGTACTTC. Translating it yields CASSPSDSYSYEQYF.

The genes are TRBV7-8 and TRBJ1-5, with 7 bases aligning to TRBD1. V gave up 5 bases and J gave up 0 bases; unmatched junction bases: 7. CDR1 is SGHVS, CDR2 FQNEAQ, per germline. This CDR3 region has 16 residues. The CDR3 region has the DNA TGTGCCAGCAGCGACCGGACAGGAGATAGCAATCAGCCCCAGCATTTT. Encoded protein: CASSDRTGDSNQPQHF.

This clone was seen more than once but under ten times. The chain employs TRBV2 and TRBJ2-5; 9 positions agree with TRBD1. The V and J ends lost 4 bases and 5 bases, in that order; junction bases with no gene match: 5. The CDR3 runs 14 residues. Germline V gene data show CDR1 as SNHLY and CDR2 as FYNNEI. DNA of the CDR3: TGTGCCAGCAGTGCGACAGGGGGGCGGGAGACCCAGTACTTC. Translation gives CASSATGGRETQYF.